This T cell receptor beta chain was retrieved from a study of T-cell reconstitution after alpha-beta-depleted transplantation in children. Preparing the TCRbeta library involved the use of unique molecular identifiers. TCRdb passed the PCR reads through MiXCR, listing each CDR3 protein once. The sample holds roughly 670,000 distinct CDR3 sequences, 13% seen once. The V end was cut by 0 bases, the J end by 6 bases, with 2 bases between. This CDR3 has 11 residues. CDR1 SQVTM and CDR2 ANQGSEA come from the germline V gene. Ten or more counts support this clonotype. Its target is unknown. Whole-study results and caveats: There were reportedly several hundred expanded graft clones from which alpha-beta T cells came about two months after transplant. A year had passed since transplant, and T-cell counts and diversity by then came mostly from newly produced T cells. Surviving thymic progenitors and recipient T cells were the source of high TCRbeta diversity at day 60 in some patients.

The rearrangement joins TRBV29-1 to TRBJ2-2; D ambiguous. The source is a girl aged 2 to 9 with congenital amegakaryocytic thrombocytopenia, due to receive a stem cell transplant. Source: PBMCs, taken before TCRalphabeta/CD19-depleted stem cell transplant. The CDR3 DNA sequence: TGCAGCGTTGAAGACGCCGGGGAGCTGTTTTTT. Its protein is CSVEDAGELFF.